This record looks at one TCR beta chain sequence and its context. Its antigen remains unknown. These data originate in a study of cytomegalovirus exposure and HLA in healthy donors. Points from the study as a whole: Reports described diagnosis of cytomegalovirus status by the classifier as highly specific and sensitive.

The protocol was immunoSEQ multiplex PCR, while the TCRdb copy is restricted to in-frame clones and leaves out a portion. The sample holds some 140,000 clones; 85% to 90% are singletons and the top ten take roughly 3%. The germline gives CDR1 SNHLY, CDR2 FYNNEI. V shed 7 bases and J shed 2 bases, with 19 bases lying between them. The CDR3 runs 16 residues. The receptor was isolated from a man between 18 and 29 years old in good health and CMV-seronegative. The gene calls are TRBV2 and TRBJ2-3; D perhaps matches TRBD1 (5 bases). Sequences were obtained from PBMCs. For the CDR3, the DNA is TGTGCCAGCAAAAATTCATTTCTGACAGACACAGATACGCAGTATTTT. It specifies CASKNSFLTDTDTQYF.